These 19 T cell receptor beta chains originate from one sample sequenced in a study of T cells in Graves' hyperthyroidism and ophthalmopathy. Amplified regions were TCR beta CDR3 sequences from RNA transcripts. First-round RT-PCR with HTBI primers amplified the TCR CDR3 region. TCRdb fed the multiplex PCR reads into MiXCR, producing one record per CDR3 protein. The data contain about 660,000 distinct CDR3 sequences, roughly 46% of them singletons. Sequenced input: peripheral blood or thyroid tissue (not recorded which). The receptors were gathered from an adult man with Graves' disease, either hyperthyroidism or ophthalmopathy (not recorded which).

This clonotype was observed a few times. This sequence may be a read error, since a much larger clone differs from it by one base. The J gene is TRBJ2-5, the V gene TRBV7-2; D ambiguous. Germline-derived CDR1 and CDR2 are SGHTA and FQGNSA. V was clipped by 2 bases and J by 1 base, with 5 bases between them. The CDR3 is 13 amino acids. The DNA of the CDR3 is TGTGCCAGCAGCTTAAACCCCCAAGAGACCCAGTACTTC. Translated, it gives CASSLNPQETQYF.

Here the CDR3 DNA reads TGTGCCACCAGACGGGCCGGCGGGGAGCTGTTTTTT. It specifies CATRRAGGELFF. The chain joins TRBV24-1 to TRBJ2-2; no firm D call. The V end lost 7 bases, the J end lost 7 bases, and 9 bases lay between the germline ends. This CDR3 has 12 amino acids. The germline gives CDR1 KGHDR, CDR2 SFDVKD.

Comment on this clonotype: The missing conserved phenylalanine or tryptophan at the end of this CDR3 makes a read error likely. CDR3 sequence: CASSTTLGGANYGYTS. The DNA for the CDR3 is TGCGCCAGCAGCACCACCCTAGGAGGAGCTAACTATGGCTACACCTCC. The rearrangement links TRBV5-1 to TRBJ1-2; D is undetermined. Germline V gene sequence: CDR1 SGHRS, CDR2 YFSETQ. Trimming pared 4 bases from V and 0 bases from J, leaving 16 bases between. CDR3 size: 16 residues.

V usage is TRBV2 and J usage is TRBJ2-5; 12 nucleotides agree with TRBD2. The CDR3 runs 15 residues. Germline lookup yields CDR1 SNHLY and CDR2 FYNNEI. The J segment lost 3 bases and the V segment lost 6 bases, leaving 5 bases of the junction unmatched. The CDR3, as DNA: TGTGCCAGCAGAATACTAGCGGGGGGAGAAGAGACCCAGTACTTC. Its protein product is CASRILAGGEETQYF.

This clonotype appeared many times. The J gene is TRBJ1-1, the V gene TRBV10-3; D is possibly TRBD1 (5 bases). The CDR3 length is 14 residues. The germline V gene has CDR1 ENHRY and CDR2 SYGVKD. The ends were cut back, 3 bases at V and 6 bases at J, with 14 bases in the middle. The CDR3 nucleotides are TGTGCCATCAGTGAAAGGGGCCCCTCCGCTGAAGCTTTCTTT. This gives the protein CAISERGPSAEAFF.

The rearrangement links TRBV2 to TRBJ2-6; D unclear. Germline V gene data show CDR1 as SNHLY and CDR2 as FYNNEI. With 3 bases removed from V and 3 bases from J, the gap between germline ends came to 12 bases. The CDR3 length is 16 residues. CDR3 residues: CASSEGKSYGANVLTF. CDR3 DNA sequence: TGTGCCAGCAGTGAGGGCAAGTCCTATGGGGCCAACGTCCTGACTTTC.

This clonotype was detected once. One end of the junction varies from germline; a read error may be responsible. V is TRBV7-9 and J is TRBJ1-2; 8 bases are shared with TRBD1. The germline CDR1 and CDR2 sequences are SEHNR and FQNEAQ (reference sequence). This CDR3 is 14 amino acids long. CDR3 in amino acids: CASSLDRDRYGYTF. The DNA for the CDR3 is TGCGCCAGCAGCTTGGACAGGGACCGGTATGGCTACACCTTC.

V is TRBV7-2 and J is TRBJ1-1, with a weak D call TRBD1 (5 bases). V was trimmed by 2 bases and J by 5 bases, leaving 12 bases between them. There are 14 residues in the CDR3. Germline V lookup: CDR1 SGHTA, CDR2 FQGNSA. The CDR3, as DNA: TGTGCCAGCAGCTTATGGCAGGGTGGGACTGAAGCTTTCTTT. It is translated as CASSLWQGGTEAFF.

This clonotype was found once. The final CDR3 position lacks the conserved phenylalanine or tryptophan, pointing to a likely read error. The chain links TRBV10-2 to TRBJ1-2; weak D call: TRBD1 (6 bases). CDR1 and CDR2 from the germline V gene are WSHSY and SAAADI. The CDR3 loop spans 12 amino acids. V was clipped by 3 bases and J by 6 bases, with 8 bases between them. DNA for the CDR3: TGCGCCAGCAGTGAACAGGGACATGGCTACACCCTC. Encoded protein: CASSEQGHGYTL.

This clonotype was observed many times. The rearrangement joins TRBV2 to TRBJ1-1; possible D gene TRBD1, 6 bases. CDR3 size: 14 residues. V lost 6 bases to trimming and J lost 2 bases, with 13 bases between them. Germline-derived CDR1 and CDR2 are SNHLY and FYNNEI. In nucleotides, the CDR3 is TGTGCCAGCAGAGACCGGACAGCAAACACTGAAGCTTTCTTT. Encoded protein: CASRDRTANTEAFF.

V and J are TRBV2 and TRBJ2-6; D gene unclear. Trimming cost V 6 bases and J 0 bases, with 21 bases left between them. CDR1 is SNHLY, CDR2 FYNNEI, per germline. This CDR3 contains 19 residues. CDR3 sequence (DNA): TGTGCCAGCAGCCCCATGCGCGTGGCCGCGAACTCTGGGGCCAACGTCCTGACTTTC. Translating it yields CASSPMRVAANSGANVLTF.

This chain links TRBV2 with TRBJ2-2; D gene ambiguous. Germline CDR1 is SNHLY and CDR2 is FYNNEI. The ends were cut back, 3 bases at V and 5 bases at J, with 10 bases in the middle. The CDR3 consists of 14 residues. The CDR3 DNA reads as TGTGCCAGCAGTGAGGGCTGGGGTACCGGGGAGCTGTTTTTT. Its translation: CASSEGWGTGELFF.

This clonotype has at least ten counts. The chain is built from TRBV24-1 and TRBJ1-1, with D tentatively TRBD1 (6 bases). Germline CDR1 is KGHDR and CDR2 is SFDVKD. The CDR3 totals 15 residues. V lost 9 bases to trimming and J lost 1 base, with 17 bases between them. CDR3 amino acids: CATRHQDRSNTEAFF. CDR3 nucleotides: TGTGCCACCCGACATCAGGACAGATCGAACACTGAAGCTTTCTTT.

This clonotype was seen ten or more times. The chain employs TRBV24-1 and TRBJ1-5; D perhaps matches TRBD1 (6 bases). V lost 4 bases and J 6 bases, leaving 12 bases between the germline ends. The CDR3 contains 14 residues. Germline V gene sequence: CDR1 KGHDR, CDR2 SFDVKD. The CDR3 bases are TGTGCCACCAGTGACAGGACAGTTTTTCAGCCCCAGCATTTT. Its translation: CATSDRTVFQPQHF.

V usage is TRBV29-1 and J usage is TRBJ1-2, with TRBD1 matching 8 bases. CDR1 SQVTM and CDR2 ANQGSEA come from the germline V gene. V lost 5 bases and J lost 4; bases outside the gene matches: 3. The CDR3 has 12 amino acids. The CDR3 here is CSVLGQGYGYTF. CDR3 DNA: TGCAGCGTTCTAGGACAGGGCTATGGCTACACCTTC.

V and J are TRBV6-6 and TRBJ2-7; D is possibly TRBD2 (6 bases). With 4 bases removed from V and 5 bases from J, the gap between germline ends came to 12 bases. CDR1 and CDR2 (germline): MNHNY, SVGAGI (reference sequence). CDR3 length: 13 amino acids. DNA of the CDR3: TGTGCCAGCAGTTTGCGGGGCAGCCACGAGCAGTACTTC. It translates to CASSLRGSHEQYF.

This clonotype was detected once. The rearrangement links TRBV2 to TRBJ1-2; D is unresolved. CDR1 and CDR2 from the germline V gene are SNHLY and FYNNEI. Trimming pared 6 bases from V and 4 bases from J, leaving 18 bases between. This CDR3 spans 15 amino acids. Written as DNA, the CDR3 is TGTGCCAGCAGCTTCGGCCTGGGCAGGAGCTATGGCTACACCTTC. It specifies CASSFGLGRSYGYTF. Drawing the rest from reference TRBV2 and TRBJ1-2, the complete variable domain is EPEVTQTPSHQVTQMGQEVILRCVPISNHLYFYWYRQILGQKVEFLVSFYNNEISEKSEIFDDQFSVERPDGSNFTLKIRSTKLEDSAMYFCASSFGLGRSYGYTFGSGTRLTVV.

The rearrangement joins TRBV10-3 to TRBJ1-1; D possibly corresponds to TRBD1 (6 bases). The CDR3 consists of 14 residues. Per the germline V gene, CDR1 is ENHRY and CDR2 is SYGVKD. Between the trimmed V and J ends, which lost 10 bases and 3 bases, there was a span of 18 bases. The CDR3 sequence: CATGPGARYTEAFF. The CDR3 DNA reads as TGTGCCACCGGGCCGGGGGCCCGATACACTGAAGCTTTCTTT.

The J gene is TRBJ2-5, the V gene TRBV20-1, with D perhaps matching TRBD2 (5 bases). The CDR3 extends over 12 amino acids. Germline lookup yields CDR1 DFQATT and CDR2 SNEGSKA (reference sequence). Trimming pared 6 bases from V and 4 bases from J, leaving 12 bases between. The chain's CDR3 is CSATDGGETQYF. CDR3 nucleotides: TGCAGTGCCACGGACGGAGGAGAGACCCAGTACTTC.